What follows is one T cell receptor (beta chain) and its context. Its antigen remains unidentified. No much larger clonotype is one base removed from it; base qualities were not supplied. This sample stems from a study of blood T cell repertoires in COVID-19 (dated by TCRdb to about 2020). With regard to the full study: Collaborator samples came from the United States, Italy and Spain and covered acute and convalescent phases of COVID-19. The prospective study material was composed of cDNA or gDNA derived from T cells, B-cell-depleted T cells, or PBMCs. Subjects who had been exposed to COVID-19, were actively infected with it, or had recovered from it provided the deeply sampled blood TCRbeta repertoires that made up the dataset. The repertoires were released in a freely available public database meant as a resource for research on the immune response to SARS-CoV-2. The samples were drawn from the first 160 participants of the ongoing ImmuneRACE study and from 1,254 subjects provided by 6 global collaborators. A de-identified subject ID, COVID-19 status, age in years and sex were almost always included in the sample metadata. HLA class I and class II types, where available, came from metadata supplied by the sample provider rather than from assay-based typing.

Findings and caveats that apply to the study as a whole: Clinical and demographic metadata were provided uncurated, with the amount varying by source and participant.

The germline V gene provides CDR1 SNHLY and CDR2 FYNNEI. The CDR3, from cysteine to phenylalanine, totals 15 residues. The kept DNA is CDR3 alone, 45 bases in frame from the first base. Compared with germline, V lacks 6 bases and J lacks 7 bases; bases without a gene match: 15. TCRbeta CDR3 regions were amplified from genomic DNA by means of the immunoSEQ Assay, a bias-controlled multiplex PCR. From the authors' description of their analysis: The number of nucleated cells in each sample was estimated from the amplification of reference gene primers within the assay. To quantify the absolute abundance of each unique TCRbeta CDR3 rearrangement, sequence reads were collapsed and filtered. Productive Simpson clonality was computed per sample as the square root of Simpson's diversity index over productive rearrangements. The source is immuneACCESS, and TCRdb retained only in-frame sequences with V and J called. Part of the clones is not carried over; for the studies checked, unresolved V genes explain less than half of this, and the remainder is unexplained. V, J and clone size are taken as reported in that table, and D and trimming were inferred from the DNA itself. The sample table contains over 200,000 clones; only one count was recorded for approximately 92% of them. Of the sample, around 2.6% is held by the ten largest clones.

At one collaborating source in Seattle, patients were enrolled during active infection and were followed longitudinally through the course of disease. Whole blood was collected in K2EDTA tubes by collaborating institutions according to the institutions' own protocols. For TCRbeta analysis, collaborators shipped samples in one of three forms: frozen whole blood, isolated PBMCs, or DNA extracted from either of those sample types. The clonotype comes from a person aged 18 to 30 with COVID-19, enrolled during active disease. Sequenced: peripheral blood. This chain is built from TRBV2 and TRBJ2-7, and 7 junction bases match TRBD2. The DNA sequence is TGTGCCAGCAGGACTTCTCGAGGCCCCGGGGGGGAGCAGTACTTC. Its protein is CASRTSRGPGGEQYF.